This T cell receptor beta chain derives from a study of cytomegalovirus exposure and HLA in healthy donors. Findings and caveats of the study: The study had only CMV serostatus as immune exposure information. Later analysis demonstrated an association between a missense DCLRE1C variant and TCR beta V- and J-gene trimming.

PCR amplification relied on 60 Vbeta primers (plus 13 Jbeta primers). Only in-frame clones appear in the TCRdb table, and some are missing; sequencing was by immunoSEQ multiplex PCR. The repertoire holds about 120,000 clones, under 85% seen once, with over 1.5% in the top ten. A remark on this clone: The antigen is undetermined.

The sequence came from a young woman in good health and CMV-seronegative. The material sequenced was PBMCs.

DNA for the CDR3: TGTGCCAGCAGCCCACAGGAGACTAGCTGGGAGACCCAGTACTTC. This gives the protein CASSPQETSWETQYF. The chain carries TRBV7-8 and TRBJ2-5; the match to TRBD2 covers 7 bases. From germline, CDR1 is SGHVS and CDR2 FQNEAQ. The junction had 11 bases not matched to a gene; V was cut back by 5 bases and J by 5 bases. The CDR3 consists of 15 residues. Filled out from reference TRBV7-8 and TRBJ2-5, the complete variable domain reads GAGVSQSPRYKVAKRGQDVALRCDPISGHVSLFWYQQALGQGPEFLTYFQNEAQLDKSGLPSDRFFAERPEGSVSTLKIQRTQQEDSAVYLCASSPQETSWETQYFGPGTRLLVL.